The clone carrying this TCR beta chain was seen a few times. Sequenced by immunoSEQ multiplex PCR; TCRdb stores in-frame clones only, minus some. The data contain about 60,000 clones, around 91% of them singletons. This entry is derived from a study of T cell changes during pregnancy in multiple sclerosis. CDR3 length: 13 amino acids. The V gene lost 3 bases and the J gene lost 4 bases, with 7 bases spanning the gap. Germline-derived CDR1 and CDR2 are LNHDA and SQIVND (reference sequence). This chain joins TRBV19 and TRBJ1-3; D unclear. This sequence originates from a female donor in good health, enrolled as a control in a pregnancy study. Sequencing was performed on peripheral blood, taken in the second trimester of pregnancy. DNA for the CDR3: TGTGCCAGTAGTATGGGCAGAGGAAACACCATATATTTT. This sequence encodes CASSMGRGNTIYF.